These 32 T cell receptor beta chains were sequenced from one sample in a study of T cells in women clearing cervical HPV infection. The table came from immunoSEQ multiplex PCR; TCRdb's copy has only in-frame clones and leaves some out. The ten most abundant clones cover 1.2% of a sample with roughly 42,000 clones. Material for sequencing was blood buffy coat. The receptor set was obtained from a woman between 18 and 70 years old with a cervical HPV16 infection that either progressed to CIN3+ or cleared (not recorded which).

Comment on this clone: From the germline J gene comes the end of the CDR3, since the read stops 3 residues before it. The rearrangement uses TRBV2 and TRBJ2-3; no reliable D call. The CDR3 has 12 residues. Germline loops: CDR1 SNHLY, CDR2 FYNNEI. Trimming pared 8 bases from V and 5 bases from J, leaving 11 bases between. The CDR3 is CASAEVRDTQYF. The sequenced part of the CDR3 DNA is TGTGCCAGCGCCGAGGTGAGAGATACG.

As concerns this clone: The read terminates 3 residues before the CDR3 end, so the remaining end is supplied by the germline J gene. The chain employs TRBV20-1 and TRBJ2-2; D uncertain. This CDR3 spans 13 amino acids. Germline loops: CDR1 DFQATT, CDR2 SNEGSKA (reference sequence). CDR3 loop: CSAPRRSNEKLFF. CDR3 DNA (partial): TGCAGTGCTCCTAGACGGTCTAATGAAAAG.

As to this clone: Read coverage stops 3 residues before the CDR3 terminus; the germline J gene supplies the remainder. V gene TRBV5-1 combines with J gene TRBJ2-1, with 9 positions matching TRBD1. The ends lost 4 bases at V and 9 bases at J; junction bases unmatched: 14. Germline V gene data show CDR1 as SGHRS and CDR2 as YFSETQ. The CDR3 is 16 amino acids. The sequenced part of the CDR3 DNA is TGCGCCAGCAGCCAGGGACCGGGACAGGGCGGGATTGAG. The encoded protein is CASSQGPGQGGIE. From start to end, the CDR3 is CASSQGPGQGGIEQFF.

About this clone: The CDR3 goes on 3 residues after the read ends, and that part is filled in from the germline J gene. The chain couples TRBV19 to TRBJ1-5; D is perhaps TRBD1 (5 bases). V was cut by 5 bases and J by 3 bases, with 17 bases left in between. The CDR3 has 16 residues. Germline loops: CDR1 LNHDA, CDR2 SQIVND (reference sequence). The covered CDR3 bases are TGTGCCAGTAGTCGAAGTGGGGCGAGAGACAATCAGCCC. This sequence encodes CASSRSGARDNQP. The complete CDR3 sequence is CASSRSGARDNQPQHF.

In regard to this clone: The sequence runs out 3 residues before the end of the CDR3; the remainder is reconstructed from the germline J gene. V gene TRBV7-7 combines with J gene TRBJ1-6; no firm D call. The CDR3 consists of 17 residues. The V end was cut by 2 bases, the J end by 0 bases, with 11 bases between. Germline values: CDR1 SSHAT, CDR2 FNYEAQ (reference sequence). The CDR3 reads CASSLSPRSSYNSPLHF. The DNA read from the CDR3 is TGTGCCAGCAGCTTATCGCCCAGGAGCTCCTATAATTCACCC.

Concerning this clone: Read sequence stops 3 residues before the CDR3 end, and the germline J gene provides the missing end. The chain couples TRBV19 to TRBJ2-7; possibly TRBD2 for D (7 bases). This CDR3 is 14 amino acids long. V lost 8 bases and J lost 5, with 19 bases in between. CDR1 LNHDA and CDR2 SQIVND come from the germline V gene (reference sequence). The CDR3 is CASGGPGGADEQYF. The CDR3 bases that were read are TGTGCCAGTGGGGGTCCTGGGGGGGCCGACGAG.

As concerns this clone: Read sequence stops 3 residues before the CDR3 end, and the germline J gene provides the missing end. J is TRBJ1-1 and V is TRBV5-1, with D possibly matching TRBD1 (5 bases). Germline loops: CDR1 SGHRS, CDR2 YFSETQ. With 6 bases removed from V and 3 bases from J, the gap between germline ends came to 15 bases. The CDR3 is 14 amino acids. The CDR3: CASTGTRGDTEAFF. The DNA read from the CDR3 is TGCGCCAGCACCGGTACCCGAGGGGACACTGAA.

About this clone itself: The missing CDR3 end, 3 residues past where the read stops, is filled in from the germline J gene. The chain uses TRBV10-3 and TRBJ2-3; possibly TRBD2 for D (6 bases). CDR3 length: 13 residues. Trimming removed 6 bases at V and 2 bases at J, with 9 bases between. CDR1 ENHRY and CDR2 SYGVKD come from the germline V gene. The sequenced part of the CDR3 DNA is TGTGCCATCAGACTAGCCTCCACAGATACG. Translated: CAIRLASTDT. The complete CDR3 sequence is CAIRLASTDTQYF.

With regard to this clone: The CDR3 end lies 3 residues beyond the end of the read and is filled in from the germline J gene. The rearrangement joins TRBV19 to TRBJ1-6; D may be TRBD1 (6 bases). V was trimmed by 3 bases and J by 10 bases, leaving 22 bases between them. CDR1 is LNHDA and CDR2 is SQIVND in the germline V gene (reference sequence). The CDR3 consists of 17 residues. The CDR3 protein is CASSMGTKQGRGSPLHF. CDR3 bases read: TGTGCCAGTAGTATGGGGACCAAACAGGGAAGAGGGTCACCC.

As to this clone: The CDR3 end is not reached by the read, which stops 3 residues before it; the germline J gene fills it in. V usage is TRBV14 and J usage is TRBJ2-3; the D gene is possibly TRBD1 (6 bases). Germline CDR1 SGHDN, CDR2 FVKESK. This CDR3 is 16 amino acids long. This CDR3 is CASSQERGGLQETQYF. The part of the CDR3 DNA that was read is TGTGCCAGCAGCCAAGAAAGAGGGGGTCTCCAAGAGACG.

With regard to this clone: The CDR3 end is not reached by the read, which stops 3 residues before it; the germline J gene fills it in. This rearrangement joins TRBV7-3 to TRBJ1-6; D may be TRBD1 (5 bases). Germline V CDR1 and CDR2: SGHTA, FQGTGA. Trimming took 4 bases from V and 9 from J, leaving 10 bases between them. CDR3 size: 13 residues. The CDR3 loop is CASSWDFFSPLHF. CDR3 bases read: TGTGCCAGCAGCTGGGACTTTTTTTCACCC.

Points on this clone: With the read ending 3 residues before the CDR3 end, the germline J gene is used to fill in that end. The chain has TRBV18 and TRBJ2-2; D remains ambiguous. CDR3 length: 15 amino acids. With 2 bases removed from V and 3 bases from J, the gap between germline ends came to 10 bases. CDR1 KGHSH and CDR2 LQKENI come from the germline V gene. The covered CDR3 bases are TGTGCCAGCTCACCAAGAGGTTTGGACACCGGGGAG. This translates into CASSPRGLDTGE. In full, the CDR3 reads CASSPRGLDTGELFF.

On this clone: The read finishes 3 residues shy of the CDR3 end, and the germline J gene is used to complete it. The chain has TRBV6-4 and TRBJ2-1; 7 nucleotides agree with TRBD2. Looked up from germline, CDR1 is MRHNA and CDR2 is SNTAGT. The CDR3 consists of 15 residues. V gave up 5 bases and J gave up 1 base; unmatched junction bases: 5. CDR3 in amino acids: CASSSRLASYNEQFF. CDR3 bases read: TGTGCCAGCAGTTCTCGACTAGCTTCCTACAATGAG.

Turning to this clone: The sequenced fragment ends 3 residues before the CDR3 boundary, so the rest is inferred from the germline J gene. The rearrangement joins TRBV7-9 to TRBJ2-7; D might be TRBD2 (6 bases). V dropped 1 base and J dropped 3 bases, with 10 bases sitting between them. This CDR3 has 14 residues. Looked up from germline, CDR1 is SEHNR and CDR2 is FQNEAQ (reference sequence). The sequenced part of the CDR3 DNA is TGTGCCAGCAGCTTAGAGACTAGGGGCTACGAG. Protein sequence: CASSLETRGYE. The whole CDR3 protein reads CASSLETRGYEQYF.

As concerns this clone: The read is 3 residues too short to cover the CDR3 end, so that end is filled in from the germline J gene. The chain uses TRBV11-1 and TRBJ1-2; possibly TRBD1 for D (6 bases). The V gene lost 7 bases and the J gene lost 0 bases, with 12 bases spanning the gap. Per the germline V gene, CDR1 is SGHAT and CDR2 is FQDESV (reference sequence). This CDR3 is 14 amino acids long. This chain's CDR3 is CASKGDSANYGYTF. CDR3 bases read: TGTGCCAGCAAGGGGGATTCAGCTAACTATGGC.

Remarks on this clone: The sequenced fragment ends 3 residues before the CDR3 boundary, so the rest is inferred from the germline J gene. The J gene is TRBJ2-7, the V gene TRBV5-5; perhaps TRBD1 as D (5 bases). Germline V gene sequence: CDR1 SGHKS, CDR2 YYEKEE (reference sequence). CDR3 size: 15 residues. With 0 bases removed from V and 2 bases from J, the gap between germline ends came to 12 bases. CDR3 DNA, as far as it was read: TGTGCCAGCAGCTTGGAAGGGGTAGCAACCTACGAG. This codes for CASSLEGVATYE. In full, the CDR3 reads CASSLEGVATYEQYF.

As regards this clone: The DNA ends 3 residues before the CDR3 does, and the rest of the CDR3 is filled in from the germline J gene. The rearrangement joins TRBV20-1 to TRBJ2-7, with 9 bases lining up with TRBD1. With V trimmed by 6 bases and J by 5 bases, 5 bases remained unmatched. The length of the CDR3 is 12 residues. Germline lookup yields CDR1 DFQATT and CDR2 SNEGSKA (reference sequence). The CDR3 reads CSATGTGNEQYF. CDR3 bases read: TGCAGTGCGACCGGGACAGGGAACGAG.

CDR3: CASSPTGANTEAFF. The part of the CDR3 DNA that was read is TGTGCCAGCAGCCCGACAGGGGCCAACACTGAA. The rearrangement links TRBV7-3 to TRBJ1-1, with 8 bases that match TRBD1. The sequenced fragment ends 3 residues before the CDR3 boundary, so the rest is inferred from the germline J gene. The CDR3 has 14 residues. Unmatched junction bases numbered 4, after V lost 5 bases and J lost 2 bases. From germline, CDR1 is SGHTA and CDR2 FQGTGA. Full variable domain (outside the CDR3, taken from reference TRBV7-3 and TRBJ1-1): GAGVSQTPSNKVTEKGKYVELRCDPISGHTALYWYRQSLGQGPEFLIYFQGTGAADDSGLPNDRFFAVRPEGSVSTLKIQRTERGDSAVYLCASSPTGANTEAFFGQGTRLTVV.

Of note for this clone: The sequenced fragment ends 3 residues before the CDR3 boundary, so the rest is inferred from the germline J gene. The chain recombines TRBV30 with TRBJ1-2, with TRBD1 identical over 9 bases. The CDR3 is made up of 11 amino acids. CDR1 is GTSNPN and CDR2 is SVGIG in the germline V gene (reference sequence). CDR3 DNA, as far as it was read: TGTGCCCAGGGACAGGGCTACGAC. This translates into CAQGQGYD. Given in full, the CDR3 is CAQGQGYDYTF.

Concerning this clone: The CDR3 goes on 3 residues after the read ends, and that part is filled in from the germline J gene. This sequence joins TRBV7-3 and TRBJ1-1; TRBD1 might be the D (5 bases). V lost 2 bases, J lost 4 bases, and 8 bases lay in between. Germline lookup yields CDR1 SGHTA and CDR2 FQGTGA. The CDR3 loop spans 13 amino acids. The chain's CDR3 is CASSLQGLTEAFF. The sequenced part of the CDR3 DNA is TGTGCCAGCAGCTTACAGGGTCTCACTGAA.

As concerns this clone: The read terminates 3 residues ahead of where the CDR3 ends, so the germline J gene completes it. The V call is TRBV2, the J call TRBJ1-3; TRBD1 matches 11 bases. CDR3 length: 16 amino acids. V shed 1 base, J shed 5 bases, and the junction held 4 bases outside the gene matches. The germline CDR1 and CDR2 sequences are SNHLY and FYNNEI. The DNA read from the CDR3 is TGTGCCAGCAGTGAAGGGACAGGGGGCCGAAGAAACACC. Translated: CASSEGTGGRRNT. The entire CDR3 sequence reads CASSEGTGGRRNTIYF. The complete variable domain, with remaining parts taken from reference TRBV2 and TRBJ1-3, reads EPEVTQTPSHQVTQMGQEVILRCVPISNHLYFYWYRQILGQKVEFLVSFYNNEISEKSEIFDDQFSVERPDGSNFTLKIRSTKLEDSAMYFCASSEGTGGRRNTIYFGEGSWLTVV.

The CDR3 sequence is CASSSLSDHGYTF. CDR3 DNA (partial): TGTGCCAGCAGCTCGCTCAGCGACCATGGC. The chain recombines TRBV7-8 with TRBJ1-2; unclear D gene. The missing CDR3 end, 3 residues past where the read stops, is filled in from the germline J gene. Per the germline V gene, CDR1 is SGHVS and CDR2 is FQNEAQ. With 4 bases removed from V and 6 bases from J, the gap between germline ends came to 12 bases. This CDR3 has 13 residues.

Details on this clone: Sequencing ends 3 residues short of the CDR3 end; the germline J gene provides the rest. V is TRBV29-1 and J is TRBJ2-7; D not certain. With 4 bases removed from V and 0 bases from J, the gap between germline ends came to 7 bases. Germline assignment: CDR1 SQVTM and CDR2 ANQGSEA. This CDR3 has 12 amino acids. CDR3 sequence: CSVVAGSYEQYF. The part of the CDR3 DNA that was read is TGCAGCGTTGTTGCCGGCTCCTACGAG.

A remark on this clone: Read data end 3 residues before the CDR3 end; the end is taken from the germline J gene. The gene calls are TRBV10-2 and TRBJ1-1; 7 nucleotides align to TRBD1. Trimming cost V 6 bases and J 0 bases; bases outside gene matches: 10. Germline V CDR1 and CDR2: WSHSY, SAAADI. The CDR3 has 16 residues. The CDR3 region is CASSPRQGLMNTEAFF. CDR3 bases read: TGCGCCAGCAGCCCACGACAGGGATTGATGAACACTGAA.

About this clone: From the germline J gene comes the end of the CDR3, since the read stops 3 residues before it. The chain has TRBV7-8 and TRBJ1-2, with D perhaps TRBD1 (5 bases). Germline lookup yields CDR1 SGHVS and CDR2 FQNEAQ. The CDR3 sequence is 17 residues long. CDR3 sequence: CASRAGTSGSFDNDYTF. The DNA read from the CDR3 is TGTGCCAGCAGGGCTGGGACTAGCGGGAGTTTTGACAATGAC.

Remarks on this clone: The CDR3 is cut off 3 residues early in the read; its end comes from the germline J gene. The chain recombines TRBV5-1 with TRBJ2-6; 9 positions match TRBD2. Trimming cost V 1 base and J 2 bases; bases outside gene matches: 7. The CDR3 is made up of 18 amino acids. From germline, CDR1 is SGHRS and CDR2 YFSETQ. Incomplete CDR3 DNA: TGCGCCAGCAGCTTGTACGCGGGAGGGACTACTGGGGCCAACGTC. Encoded protein: CASSLYAGGTTGANV. The full CDR3 reads CASSLYAGGTTGANVLTF.

In regard to this clone: The CDR3 is cut off 3 residues early in the read; its end comes from the germline J gene. The V and J genes are TRBV29-1 and TRBJ2-7; 9 bases agree with TRBD1. Germline CDR1 and CDR2: SQVTM and ANQGSEA. This CDR3 is 14 amino acids long. V trimming: 7 bases; J trimming: 3 bases; junction bases outside the gene matches: 10. The CDR3 reads CSGTRDRDFYEQYF. The CDR3 DNA, read in part, is TGCAGCGGCACCCGGGACAGGGACTTCTACGAG.

About this clone itself: Read data end 3 residues before the CDR3 end; the end is taken from the germline J gene. The rearrangement uses TRBV18 and TRBJ2-2, with TRBD1 as a possible D gene (6 bases). The CDR3 length is 16 residues. V dropped 3 bases and J dropped 2 bases, with 13 bases sitting between them. Germline CDR1 reads KGHSH; CDR2 reads LQKENI. Incomplete CDR3 DNA: TGTGCCAGCTCACCGACGGGGACACTTAACACCGGGGAG. Translated: CASSPTGTLNTGE. The CDR3, in full, reads CASSPTGTLNTGELFF.

Of note for this clone: The CDR3 goes on 3 residues after the read ends, and that part is filled in from the germline J gene. The chain uses TRBV5-1 and TRBJ2-1, with 7 bases matching TRBD2. Unmatched junction bases numbered 12, after V lost 0 bases and J lost 3 bases. CDR1 is SGHRS, CDR2 YFSETQ, per germline. The CDR3 is 18 residues long. The CDR3 sequence is CASSLAQRGRTGYNEQFF. CDR3 bases read: TGCGCCAGCAGCTTGGCCCAGCGGGGTCGCACGGGCTACAATGAG. The variable domain in full, with the rest retrieved from reference TRBV5-1 and TRBJ2-1, is KAGVTQTPRYLIKTRGQQVTLSCSPISGHRSVSWYQQTPGQGLQFLFEYFSETQRNKGNFPGRFSGRQFSNSRSEMNVSTLELGDSALYLCASSLAQRGRTGYNEQFFGPGTRLTVL.

As to this clone: With the read ending 3 residues before the CDR3 end, the germline J gene is used to fill in that end. This chain connects TRBV7-2 to TRBJ1-3; TRBD1 is a possible D gene (5 bases). Germline loops: CDR1 SGHTA, CDR2 FQGNSA. The CDR3 loop spans 15 amino acids. The V and J ends lost 0 bases and 3 bases respectively, with 9 bases between them. The CDR3: CASSLAQGYGNTIYF. The CDR3 DNA, read in part, is TGTGCCAGCAGCTTAGCGCAGGGTTATGGAAACACC.

For this clone: The missing CDR3 end, 3 residues past where the read stops, is filled in from the germline J gene. The chain couples TRBV6-2 or TRBV6-3 to TRBJ1-1; 7 nucleotides line up with TRBD1. Per germline, CDR1 MNHEY and CDR2 SVGEGT. The ends lost 4 bases at V and 1 base at J; junction bases unmatched: 6. This CDR3 has 15 amino acids. The sequenced CDR3 bases are TGTGCCAGCAGTTTCCCCCGGACAGGGAACACTGAA. This encodes CASSFPRTGNTE. The entire CDR3 protein is CASSFPRTGNTEAFF.

Comments on this clone: With the read ending 3 residues before the CDR3 end, the germline J gene is used to fill in that end. The V and J genes are TRBV9 and TRBJ2-7; 8 nucleotides align to TRBD2. Looked up from germline, CDR1 is SGDLS and CDR2 is YYNGEE. This CDR3 spans 16 amino acids. The J segment lost 2 bases and the V segment lost 4 bases, leaving 11 bases of the junction unmatched. CDR3 residues: CASSKGLVTRPYEQYF. CDR3 DNA (partial): TGTGCCAGCAGCAAGGGACTAGTTACTAGGCCCTACGAG.